Below are 14 T cell receptor beta chains sequenced from a single sample in a study of cytomegalovirus exposure and HLA in healthy donors. The study ran its PCR with 60 Vbeta and 13 Jbeta primers. Sequenced by immunoSEQ multiplex PCR; TCRdb stores in-frame clones only, minus some. This table has 200,000 or so clones, 82% appearing once. The sequenced sample consisted of PBMCs. Source of these receptors: a young woman in good health and CMV-seronegative.

This clone showed up just a few times. The chain links TRBV5-6 to TRBJ2-2; weak D call: TRBD1 (5 bases). Germline assignment: CDR1 SGHDT and CDR2 YYEEEE. The CDR3 totals 13 residues. The CDR3 reads CAISDKDTGELFF. The CDR3, as DNA: TGTGCTATATCGGACAAGGACACCGGGGAGCTGTTTTTT.

As DNA, the CDR3 is TGCGCCAGCAGCCAAGATGGAGGGGCCACTAACTATGGCTACACCTTC. This translates into CASSQDGGATNYGYTF. J is TRBJ1-2 and V is TRBV4-1; D possibly corresponds to TRBD1 (5 bases). Germline V gives CDR1 MGHRA, CDR2 YSYEKL. The V end was cut by 0 bases, the J end by 0 bases, with 11 bases between. The CDR3 loop spans 16 amino acids.

The chain has TRBV18 and TRBJ1-4; D unclear. The V end was cut by 3 bases, the J end by 3 bases, with 5 bases between. The CDR3 is 13 amino acids. Germline V gives CDR1 KGHSH, CDR2 LQKENI. This CDR3 reads CASSPPANEKLFF. CDR3 nucleotides: TGTGCCAGCTCACCTCCGGCTAATGAAAAACTGTTTTTT.

J is TRBJ1-3 and V is TRBV7-9, with unresolved D. The germline V gene encodes CDR1 SEHNR and CDR2 FQNEAQ (reference sequence). With 2 bases removed from V and 8 bases from J, the gap between germline ends came to 13 bases. This CDR3 has 14 amino acids. The CDR3 protein is CASSLNPGADTIYF. DNA for the CDR3: TGTGCCAGCAGCTTAAATCCGGGAGCTGACACCATATATTTT.

This sequence joins TRBV30 and TRBJ2-5, with D uncertain. The J call could be wrong; TRBJ2-7 is a better fit for the DNA end. This CDR3 is built from 11 residues. CDR1 is GTSNPN, CDR2 SVGIG, per germline (reference sequence). The CDR3 DNA reads as TGTGCCTCTACCAGGCACCACGAGCAGTACTTC. This codes for CASTRHHEQYF.

This clone was counted a single time. V gene TRBV13 combines with J gene TRBJ2-7, with 11 nucleotides matching TRBD2. Per germline, CDR1 PRHDT and CDR2 FYEKMQ (reference sequence). This CDR3 comprises 15 residues. J gave up 2 bases and V 4 bases, and 4 bases lay outside the gene matches. The CDR3 DNA reads TGTGCCAGCAGCTCCGGGACTAGCGGTGCCTACGAGCAGTACTTC. This translates into CASSSGTSGAYEQYF. Supplemented by reference TRBV13 and TRBJ2-7, the full variable domain reads AAGVIQSPRHLIKEKRETATLKCYPIPRHDTVYWYQQGPGQDPQFLISFYEKMQSDKGSIPDRFSAQQFSDYHSELNMSSLELGDSALYFCASSSGTSGAYEQYFGPGTRLTVT.

The V gene is TRBV15, the J gene TRBJ1-2; D may be TRBD1 (6 bases). This CDR3 has 13 amino acids. Germline assignment: CDR1 LNHNV and CDR2 YYDKDF (reference sequence). The V gene lost 9 bases and the J gene lost 4 bases, with 15 bases spanning the gap. The CDR3 region is CATQSDSLYGYTF. The CDR3 DNA is TGTGCCACTCAATCGGACAGCCTCTATGGCTACACCTTC.

The chain is built from TRBV6-1 and TRBJ2-3; a weak D match, TRBD2 (7 bases). Between the trimmed V and J ends, which lost 3 bases and 5 bases, there was a span of 15 bases. Germline CDR1 MNHNS, CDR2 SASEGT. This CDR3 is 15 amino acids long. This CDR3 is CASSDWGGGGDTQYF. DNA for the CDR3: TGTGCCAGCAGTGATTGGGGGGGCGGGGGAGATACGCAGTATTTT.

Of note for this clone: Other DNA sequences in the same sample also yield this CDR3. The chain recombines TRBV28 with TRBJ1-2; D might be TRBD1 (5 bases). Germline assignment: CDR1 MDHEN and CDR2 SYDVKM. This CDR3 spans 13 amino acids. V shed 2 bases and J shed 2 bases, with 6 bases lying between them. The CDR3 sequence: CASSLTGNYGYTF. In DNA, the CDR3 is TGTGCCAGCAGTTTAACAGGCAACTATGGCTACACCTTC.

This chain links TRBV5-1 with TRBJ2-5; 11 bases are a match to TRBD2. Looked up from germline, CDR1 is SGHRS and CDR2 is YFSETQ. This CDR3 comprises 16 residues. V was clipped by 0 bases and J by 2 bases; unmatched bases: 3. The CDR3 reads CASSLAGTSGQETQYF. The CDR3 DNA reads TGCGCCAGCAGCTTGGCGGGGACTAGCGGACAAGAGACCCAGTACTTC. The full variable domain, in which reference TRBV5-1 and TRBJ2-5 provide the parts outside the CDR3, is KAGVTQTPRYLIKTRGQQVTLSCSPISGHRSVSWYQQTPGQGLQFLFEYFSETQRNKGNFPGRFSGRQFSNSRSEMNVSTLELGDSALYLCASSLAGTSGQETQYFGPGTRLLVL.

The chain joins TRBV6-5 to TRBJ1-1, with 7 positions matching TRBD1. V gave up 7 bases and J gave up 4 bases; unmatched junction bases: 9. The CDR3 runs to 14 residues. Germline loops: CDR1 MNHEY, CDR2 SVGAGI. The CDR3 region has the DNA TGTGCCAGCATAGACAGGGCAGGGGGCACTGAAGCTTTCTTT. Its translation is CASIDRAGGTEAFF.

This clone is a singleton in its sample. V is TRBV28 and J is TRBJ2-5; TRBD2 agrees at 7 bases. V shed 7 bases, J shed 7 bases, and the junction held 9 bases outside the gene matches. CDR3 length: 13 amino acids. The germline CDR1 and CDR2 sequences are MDHEN and SYDVKM. CDR3 sequence: CASTGTGRRTQYF. DNA of the CDR3: TGTGCCAGCACCGGGACCGGGAGGCGGACCCAGTACTTC.

The V and J genes are TRBV6-1 and TRBJ2-5, with TRBD2 matching over 8 bases. The CDR3 sequence is 15 residues long. Germline assignment: CDR1 MNHNS and CDR2 SASEGT. With V trimmed by 2 bases and J by 7 bases, 9 bases remained unmatched. The CDR3 nucleotides are TGTGCCAGCAGTGAAACGGGAGGGGCATTGCGGACCCAGTACTTC. Translated: CASSETGGALRTQYF.

As regards this clone: This specimen includes other DNA sequences encoding the same CDR3. V and J are TRBV5-1 and TRBJ1-1; D unclear. The length of the CDR3 is 12 residues. The V gene lost 1 base and the J gene lost 6 bases, with 7 bases spanning the gap. Germline V gene data show CDR1 as SGHRS and CDR2 as YFSETQ. The CDR3 loop reads CASSLTGAEAFF. The CDR3 nucleotides read TGCGCCAGCAGCTTGACGGGTGCTGAAGCTTTCTTT.